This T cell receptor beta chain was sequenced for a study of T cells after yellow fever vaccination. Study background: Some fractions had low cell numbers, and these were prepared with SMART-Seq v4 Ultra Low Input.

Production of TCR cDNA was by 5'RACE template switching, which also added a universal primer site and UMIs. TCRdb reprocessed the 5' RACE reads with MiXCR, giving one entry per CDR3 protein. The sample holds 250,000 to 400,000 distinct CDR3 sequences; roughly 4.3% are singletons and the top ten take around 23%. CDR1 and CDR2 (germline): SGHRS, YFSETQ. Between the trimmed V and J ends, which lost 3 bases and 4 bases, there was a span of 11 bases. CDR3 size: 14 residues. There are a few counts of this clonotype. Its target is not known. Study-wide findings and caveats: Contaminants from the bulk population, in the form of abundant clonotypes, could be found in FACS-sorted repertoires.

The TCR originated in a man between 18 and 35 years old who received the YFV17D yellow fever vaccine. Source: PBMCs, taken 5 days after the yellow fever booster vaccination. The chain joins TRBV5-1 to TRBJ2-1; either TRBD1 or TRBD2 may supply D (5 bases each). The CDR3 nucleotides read TGCGCCAGCAGCTACCGGGACGGATACAATGAGCAGTTCTTC. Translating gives CASSYRDGYNEQFF.